These 25 T cell receptor beta chains were all obtained from the same sample, sequenced in a study of cytomegalovirus exposure and HLA in healthy donors. PCR used 60 Vbeta primers and 13 Jbeta primers. Clones were read by immunoSEQ multiplex PCR, and TCRdb kept only the in-frame ones, dropping some. The sample shows about 130,000 clones, roughly 80% of them seen only once. What was sequenced was PBMCs. The receptors shown here come from a boy aged 5-17 years in good health and CMV-seronegative.

This clone has only a few counts. The chain has TRBV28 and TRBJ1-1; possibly TRBD1 for D (5 bases). The V end was cut by 6 bases, the J end by 5 bases, with 13 bases between. CDR1 is MDHEN, CDR2 SYDVKM, per germline. The CDR3 spans 13 residues. The CDR3 bases are TGTGCCAGCAGCCCCCCAGGGAGGACTGAAGCTTTCTTT. Its protein product is CASSPPGRTEAFF.

This clone came up a few times. Here the CDR3 reads CAWSVNSRGQYF. CDR3 nucleotide sequence: TGTGCCTGGAGTGTAAACTCTAGGGGGCAGTACTTC. This chain joins TRBV30 and TRBJ2-7, with D possibly matching TRBD1 (5 bases). The ends were cut back, 0 bases at V and 9 bases at J, with 12 bases in the middle. The CDR3 consists of 12 residues. The germline V gene has CDR1 GTSNPN and CDR2 SVGIG (reference sequence).

This chain joins TRBV6-1 and TRBJ1-1; D call uncertain. CDR3 length: 13 amino acids. V was clipped by 6 bases and J by 1 base, with 9 bases between them. Germline CDR1 and CDR2: MNHNS and SASEGT. The CDR3 nucleotides read TGTGCCAGCAGACAGACGGCGAACACTGAAGCTTTCTTT. Translation gives CASRQTANTEAFF.

This chain connects TRBV9 to TRBJ2-3; D is possibly TRBD2 (7 bases). The CDR3 runs to 14 residues. The V and J ends lost 0 bases and 5 bases respectively, with 10 bases between them. Germline CDR1 reads SGDLS; CDR2 reads YYNGEE. The CDR3: CASSVGGGGDTQYF. As DNA, the CDR3 is TGTGCCAGCAGCGTAGGAGGGGGGGGAGATACGCAGTATTTT. Full variable domain (missing parts from reference TRBV9 and TRBJ2-3): DSGVTQTPKHLITATGQRVTLRCSPRSGDLSVYWYQQSLDQGLQFLIQYYNGEERAKGNILERFSAQQFPDLHSELNLSSLELGDSALYFCASSVGGGGDTQYFGPGTRLTVL.

The J gene is TRBJ2-5, the V gene TRBV30; D is possibly TRBD1 (6 bases). The CDR3 contains 15 residues. Germline-derived CDR1 and CDR2 are GTSNPN and SVGIG (reference sequence). The germline V and J ends were trimmed by 0 bases and 5 bases, with 16 bases remaining between them. The CDR3 nucleotides are TGTGCCTGGAGTGTACCGGCGACAGGCTCGGAGACCCAGTACTTC. This gives the protein CAWSVPATGSETQYF.

The chain employs TRBV5-1 and TRBJ2-3; D gene ambiguous. The V gene lost 4 bases and the J gene lost 4 bases, with 10 bases spanning the gap. The CDR3 loop spans 13 amino acids. The V gene's germline CDR1 is SGHRS and CDR2 YFSETQ. CDR3: CASSRLGADTQYF. CDR3 nucleotides: TGCGCCAGCAGCAGGCTAGGCGCAGATACGCAGTATTTT.

This clone occurred once. V is TRBV30 and J is TRBJ2-5, with D tentatively TRBD2 (5 bases). Trimming removed 0 bases from V and 6 bases from J, with 17 bases in between. Germline assignment: CDR1 GTSNPN and CDR2 SVGIG (reference sequence). The CDR3 loop spans 15 amino acids. The chain's CDR3 is CAWSVRGDGGQTQYF. The CDR3 nucleotides read TGTGCCTGGAGTGTACGAGGAGACGGCGGGCAGACCCAGTACTTC.

V gene TRBV2 combines with J gene TRBJ2-1, with TRBD2 matching 7 bases. The CDR3 is made up of 14 amino acids. Looked up from germline, CDR1 is SNHLY and CDR2 is FYNNEI. After removal of 11 bases from V and 2 bases from J, the junction contained 9 bases not matched to a gene. DNA of the CDR3: TGTGCCCCCTGGGGGGGTGGTCCCTACAATGAGCAGTTCTTC. Its protein product is CAPWGGGPYNEQFF.

CDR3 loop: CASSQDSHLSQYF. Here the CDR3 DNA reads TGCGCCAGCAGCCAAGATAGCCATCTGAGCCAGTACTTC. V is TRBV4-3 and J is TRBJ2-7; no definite D call. The CDR3 is 13 amino acids. Germline CDR1 LGHNA, CDR2 YSLEER. Deletions cut 0 bases from V and 10 bases from J, with 13 bases between.

The gene calls are TRBV5-6 and TRBJ2-1; D may be TRBD1 (6 bases). CDR1 and CDR2 (germline): SGHDT, YYEEEE. CDR3 length equals 14 residues. V lost 0 bases and J lost 4, with 8 bases in between. CDR3 loop: CASSLGDTYNEQFF. CDR3 bases: TGTGCCAGCAGCTTGGGGGACACATACAATGAGCAGTTCTTC. The full variable domain, with the rest looked up from reference TRBV5-6 and TRBJ2-1, is DAGVTQSPTHLIKTRGQQVTLRCSPKSGHDTVSWYQQALGQGPQFIFQYYEEEERQRGNFPDRFSGHQFPNYSSELNVNALLLGDSALYLCASSLGDTYNEQFFGPGTRLTVL.

V is TRBV5-4 and J is TRBJ1-5; perhaps TRBD1 as D (5 bases). CDR1 and CDR2 from the germline V gene are SGHNT and YYREEE (reference sequence). This CDR3 spans 13 amino acids. The ends were cut back, 4 bases at V and 8 bases at J, with 13 bases in the middle. The CDR3 DNA is TGTGCCAGCAGCCGCGTCCCGGGGGAGCCCCAGCATTTT. It specifies CASSRVPGEPQHF.

The rearrangement joins TRBV19 to TRBJ1-4; tentative D call: TRBD1 (6 bases). The length of the CDR3 is 14 residues. V lost 4 bases, J lost 4 bases, and 10 bases lay in between. CDR1 is LNHDA and CDR2 is SQIVND in the germline V gene (reference sequence). The CDR3 is CASSTGQNNEKLFF. CDR3 sequence (DNA): TGTGCCAGTAGTACGGGACAAAATAATGAAAAACTGTTTTTT.

The V gene is TRBV5-1, the J gene TRBJ2-5; 13 bases align to TRBD2. V gave up 0 bases and J gave up 11 bases; unmatched junction bases: 10. Germline CDR1 SGHRS, CDR2 YFSETQ. The CDR3 totals 16 residues. The CDR3 coding sequence is TGCGCCAGCAGCTTGGTGGGGACTAGCGGGACTCTTGAGCAGTACTTC. Translation gives CASSLVGTSGTLEQYF.

This clone has only one observation. The chain employs TRBV27 and TRBJ2-1; the D is unclear. V was pared by 6 bases and J by 2 bases, with 14 bases between. The CDR3 extends over 15 amino acids. In germline, CDR1 is MNHEY, CDR2 SMNVEV (reference sequence). CDR3 amino acids: CASSMSATPYNEQFF. CDR3 bases: TGTGCCAGCAGCATGTCCGCTACCCCCTACAATGAGCAGTTCTTC.

The genes are TRBV9 and TRBJ2-5, with D tentatively TRBD2 (5 bases). Germline V CDR1 and CDR2: SGDLS, YYNGEE. V lost 3 bases and J 1 base, leaving 10 bases between the germline ends. CDR3 length: 14 amino acids. In DNA, the CDR3 is TGTGCCAGCAGCGGCGCCGGAGGCCAAGAGACCCAGTACTTC. Translation: CASSGAGGQETQYF.

The genes are TRBV27 and TRBJ1-2, with a tentative D call TRBD1 (6 bases). V was shortened by 4 bases and J by 2 bases, with 14 bases between the two germline ends. The germline V gene encodes CDR1 MNHEY and CDR2 SMNVEV (reference sequence). This CDR3 contains 15 residues. The CDR3 sequence: CASSSFGGANYGYTF. In DNA form, the CDR3 reads TGTGCCAGCAGTTCCTTTGGGGGGGCGAACTATGGCTACACCTTC.

The V gene is TRBV15, the J gene TRBJ2-2, with 7 bases matching TRBD2. This CDR3 has 14 residues. With 1 base clipped from V and 6 bases from J, the junction kept 2 bases outside the gene matches. CDR1 is LNHNV and CDR2 is YYDKDF in the germline V gene (reference sequence). CDR3 sequence reads: CATSRGGGSGELFF. The CDR3 nucleotides read TGTGCCACCAGCAGAGGGGGGGGATCCGGGGAGCTGTTTTTT.

This clone was picked up a small number of times. V is TRBV25-1 and J is TRBJ1-4, with 7 bases that match TRBD1. After removal of 3 bases from V and 11 bases from J, the junction contained 12 bases not matched to a gene. The CDR3 loop spans 15 amino acids. The germline CDR1 and CDR2 sequences are MGHDK and SYGVNS. CDR3 DNA sequence: TGTGCCAGCAGTGAGACGACAGGGCGCGGGGTCAAACTGTTTTTT. This sequence encodes CASSETTGRGVKLFF.

This clone was found a few times. The genes are TRBV9 and TRBJ1-1; D is unresolved. CDR3 length: 13 residues. Trimming took 7 bases from V and 0 from J, leaving 10 bases between them. Germline V gene data show CDR1 as SGDLS and CDR2 as YYNGEE. This chain's CDR3 is CASSVEVNTEAFF. In DNA, the CDR3 is TGTGCCAGCTCGGTGGAGGTGAACACTGAAGCTTTCTTT.

V is TRBV29-1 and J is TRBJ2-7, with 7 bases lining up with TRBD2. The CDR3 consists of 16 residues. V shed 1 base, J shed 1 base, and the junction held 10 bases outside the gene matches. Germline CDR1 is SQVTM and CDR2 is ANQGSEA. CDR3 bases: TGCAGCGTTGAAGTCTTAGAGGCGGGAGCATCCTACGAGCAGTACTTC. This gives the protein CSVEVLEAGASYEQYF.

This clone was recorded once. The chain joins TRBV7-3 to TRBJ2-7, with 9 bases identical to TRBD2. Germline lookup yields CDR1 SGHTA and CDR2 FQGTGA. J lost 1 base, V lost 5 bases, and 6 bases had no gene match. The CDR3 is 15 amino acids. CDR3 protein: CASSPQAGGSYEQYF. For the CDR3, the DNA is TGTGCCAGCAGCCCCCAAGCGGGAGGATCCTACGAGCAGTACTTC.

The chain carries TRBV30 and TRBJ1-3; D gene uncertain. Germline loops: CDR1 GTSNPN, CDR2 SVGIG (reference sequence). This CDR3 comprises 15 residues. Trimming left V 0 bases short and J 2 bases short, with 11 bases between. The CDR3 region is CAWSVKHGPGNTIYF. The DNA for the CDR3 is TGTGCCTGGAGTGTAAAACATGGTCCTGGAAACACCATATATTTT.

This chain uses TRBV4-1 with TRBJ2-7; TRBD2 matches at 7 bases. The V segment lost 0 bases and the J segment 6 bases; nucleotides outside the gene matches: 5. The CDR3 totals 14 residues. Per germline, CDR1 MGHRA and CDR2 YSYEKL. CDR3 bases: TGCGCCAGCAGCCAAGATTGGGGGGGGACCGAGCAGTACTTC. It yields the protein CASSQDWGGTEQYF.

This chain connects TRBV6-6 to TRBJ2-7; 7 bases agree with TRBD1. This CDR3 has 14 amino acids. V shed 8 bases and J 3 bases; nucleotides not matched to a gene: 10. In germline, CDR1 is MNHNY, CDR2 SVGAGI (reference sequence). The CDR3 reads CASAKGTVNYEQYF. CDR3 sequence (DNA): TGTGCCAGCGCTAAGGGGACAGTCAACTACGAGCAGTACTTC.

This chain uses TRBV28 with TRBJ1-2; the D gene is possibly TRBD1 (6 bases). Germline CDR1 and CDR2: MDHEN and SYDVKM. V lost 7 bases and J 4 bases, leaving 13 bases between the germline ends. The CDR3 is 13 residues long. The chain's CDR3 is CASTIQGLYGYTF. The CDR3 bases are TGTGCCAGCACCATCCAGGGGCTCTATGGCTACACCTTC.